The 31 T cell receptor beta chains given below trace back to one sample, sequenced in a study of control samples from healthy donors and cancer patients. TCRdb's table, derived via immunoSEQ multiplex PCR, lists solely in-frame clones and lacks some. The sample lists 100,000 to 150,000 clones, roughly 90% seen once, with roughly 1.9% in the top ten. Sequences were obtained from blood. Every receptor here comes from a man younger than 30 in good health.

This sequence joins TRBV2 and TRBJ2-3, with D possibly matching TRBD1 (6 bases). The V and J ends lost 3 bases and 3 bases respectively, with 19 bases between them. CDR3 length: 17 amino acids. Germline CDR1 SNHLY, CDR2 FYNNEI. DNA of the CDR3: TGTGCCAGCAGTGACGATTTGGGCAGGGGTTGGACAGATACGCAGTATTTT. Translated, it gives CASSDDLGRGWTDTQYF.

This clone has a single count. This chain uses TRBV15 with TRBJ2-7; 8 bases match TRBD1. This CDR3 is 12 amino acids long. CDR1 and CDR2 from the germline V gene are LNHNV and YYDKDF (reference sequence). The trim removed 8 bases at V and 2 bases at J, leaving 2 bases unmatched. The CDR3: CATGQGPYEQYF. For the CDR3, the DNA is TGTGCCACCGGACAGGGTCCCTACGAGCAGTACTTC.

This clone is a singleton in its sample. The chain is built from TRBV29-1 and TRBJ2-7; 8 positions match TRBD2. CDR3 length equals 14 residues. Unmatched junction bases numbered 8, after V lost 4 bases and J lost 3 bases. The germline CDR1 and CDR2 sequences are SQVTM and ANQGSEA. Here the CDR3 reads CSVGASGLDYEQYF. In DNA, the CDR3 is TGCAGCGTTGGCGCTAGCGGGCTAGACTACGAGCAGTACTTC.

CDR3 region: CASSEAWGLGYGYTF. The CDR3 bases are TGTGCCAGCAGTGAAGCGTGGGGGTTAGGTTATGGCTACACCTTC. The chain couples TRBV6-1 to TRBJ1-2, with a possible D match to TRBD1 (5 bases). CDR3 length: 15 amino acids. The germline V gene encodes CDR1 MNHNS and CDR2 SASEGT. Trimming pared 0 bases from V and 5 bases from J, leaving 13 bases between.

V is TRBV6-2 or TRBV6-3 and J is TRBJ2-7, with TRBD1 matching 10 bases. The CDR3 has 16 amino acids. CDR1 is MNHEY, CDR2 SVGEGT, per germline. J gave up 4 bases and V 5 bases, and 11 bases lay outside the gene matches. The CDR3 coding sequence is TGTGCCAGCAGTAAGCCACCGACAGGGGGCGGGTACGAGCAGTACTTC. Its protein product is CASSKPPTGGGYEQYF.

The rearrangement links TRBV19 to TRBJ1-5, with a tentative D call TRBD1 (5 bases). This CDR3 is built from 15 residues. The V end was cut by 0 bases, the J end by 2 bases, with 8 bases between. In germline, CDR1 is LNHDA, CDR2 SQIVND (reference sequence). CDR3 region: CASSIDGAGNQPQHF. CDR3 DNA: TGTGCCAGTAGTATAGACGGGGCTGGCAATCAGCCCCAGCATTTT.

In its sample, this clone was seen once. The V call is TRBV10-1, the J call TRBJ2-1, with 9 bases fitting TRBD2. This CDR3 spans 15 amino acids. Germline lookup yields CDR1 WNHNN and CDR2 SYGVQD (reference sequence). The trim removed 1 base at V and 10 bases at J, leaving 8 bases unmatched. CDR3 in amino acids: CASSEWASGEREQFF. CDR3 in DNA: TGCGCCAGCAGTGAGTGGGCTAGCGGGGAACGGGAGCAGTTCTTC.

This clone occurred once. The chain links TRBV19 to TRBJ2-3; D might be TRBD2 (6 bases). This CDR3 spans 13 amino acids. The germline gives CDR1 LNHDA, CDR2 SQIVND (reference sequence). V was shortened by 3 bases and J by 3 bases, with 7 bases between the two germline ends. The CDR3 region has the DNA TGTGCCAGTAGTATGGGACTTACAGATACGCAGTATTTT. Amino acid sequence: CASSMGLTDTQYF. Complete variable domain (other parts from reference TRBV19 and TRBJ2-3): DGGITQSPKYLFRKEGQNVTLSCEQNLNHDAMYWYRQDPGQGLRLIYYSQIVNDFQKGDIAEGYSVSREKKESFPLTVTSAQKNPTAFYLCASSMGLTDTQYFGPGTRLTVL.

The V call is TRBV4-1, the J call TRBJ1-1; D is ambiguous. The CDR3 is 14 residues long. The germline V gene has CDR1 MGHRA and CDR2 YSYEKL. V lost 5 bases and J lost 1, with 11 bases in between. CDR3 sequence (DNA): TGCGCCAGCAGCATGCAACAGACGAACACTGAAGCTTTCTTT. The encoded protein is CASSMQQTNTEAFF.

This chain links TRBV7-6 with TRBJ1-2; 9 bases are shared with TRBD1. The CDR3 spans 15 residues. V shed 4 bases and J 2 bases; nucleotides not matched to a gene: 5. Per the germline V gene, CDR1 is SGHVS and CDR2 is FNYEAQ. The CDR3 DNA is TGTGCCAGCAGCTCCGGACAGGGGTCGAACTATGGCTACACCTTC. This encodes CASSSGQGSNYGYTF.

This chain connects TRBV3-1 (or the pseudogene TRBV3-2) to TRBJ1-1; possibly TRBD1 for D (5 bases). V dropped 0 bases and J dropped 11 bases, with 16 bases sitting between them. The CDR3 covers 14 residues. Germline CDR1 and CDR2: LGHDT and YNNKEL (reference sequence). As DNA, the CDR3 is TGTGCCAGCAGCCAAGATTCATCTTTGAGGGGCGCTTTCTTT. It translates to CASSQDSSLRGAFF.

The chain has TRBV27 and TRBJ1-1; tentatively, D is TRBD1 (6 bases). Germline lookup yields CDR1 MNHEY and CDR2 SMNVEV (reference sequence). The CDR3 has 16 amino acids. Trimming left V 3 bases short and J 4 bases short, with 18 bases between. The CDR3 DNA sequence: TGTGCCAGCAGTTTGCCAGGGGCCTCCATGGGCACTGAAGCTTTCTTT. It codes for CASSLPGASMGTEAFF.

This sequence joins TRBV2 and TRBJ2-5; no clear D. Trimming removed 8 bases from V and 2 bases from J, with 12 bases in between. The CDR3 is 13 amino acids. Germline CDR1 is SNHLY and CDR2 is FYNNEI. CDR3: CASAVGAQETQYF. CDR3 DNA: TGTGCCAGCGCGGTGGGCGCACAAGAGACCCAGTACTTC.

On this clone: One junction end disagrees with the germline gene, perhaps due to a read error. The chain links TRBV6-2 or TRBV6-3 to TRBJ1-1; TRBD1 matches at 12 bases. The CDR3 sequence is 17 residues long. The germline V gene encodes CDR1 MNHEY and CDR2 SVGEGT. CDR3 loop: CASSNSYAGQGAHVAFF. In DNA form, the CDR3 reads TGTGCCAGCAGTAACTCCTACGCGGGACAGGGGGCGCATGTAGCTTTCTTT.

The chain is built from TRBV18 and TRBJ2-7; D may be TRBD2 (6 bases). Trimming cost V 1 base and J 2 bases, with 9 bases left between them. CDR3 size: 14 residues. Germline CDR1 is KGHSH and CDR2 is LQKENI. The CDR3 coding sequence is TGTGCCAGCTCACCACGGAGGGGAACCTACGAGCAGTACTTC. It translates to CASSPRRGTYEQYF.

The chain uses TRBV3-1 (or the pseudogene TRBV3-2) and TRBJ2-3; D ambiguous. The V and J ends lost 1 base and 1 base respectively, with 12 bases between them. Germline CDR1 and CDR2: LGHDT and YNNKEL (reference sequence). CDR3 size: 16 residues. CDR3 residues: CASSQVRRSRTDTQYF. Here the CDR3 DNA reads TGTGCCAGCAGCCAAGTTCGACGTTCACGCACAGATACGCAGTATTTT.

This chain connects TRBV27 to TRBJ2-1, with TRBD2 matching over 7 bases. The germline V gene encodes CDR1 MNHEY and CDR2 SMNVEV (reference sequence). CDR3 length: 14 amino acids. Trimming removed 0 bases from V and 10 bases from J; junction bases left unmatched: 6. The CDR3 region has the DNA TGTGCCAGCAGTTTATCGATGGGAGCGGGAGAGCAGTTCTTC. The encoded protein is CASSLSMGAGEQFF.

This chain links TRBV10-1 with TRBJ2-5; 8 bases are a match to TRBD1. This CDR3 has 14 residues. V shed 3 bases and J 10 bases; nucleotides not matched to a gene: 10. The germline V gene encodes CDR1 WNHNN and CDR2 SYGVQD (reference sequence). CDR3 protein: CASSDGTGHLVQYF. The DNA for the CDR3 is TGCGCCAGCAGTGACGGGACAGGCCACCTCGTCCAGTACTTC.

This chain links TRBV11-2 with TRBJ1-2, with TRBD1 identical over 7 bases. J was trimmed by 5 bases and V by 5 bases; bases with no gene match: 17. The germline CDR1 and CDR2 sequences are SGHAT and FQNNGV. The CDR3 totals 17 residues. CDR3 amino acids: CASSLVAGSRGKYGYTF. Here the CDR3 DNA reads TGTGCCAGCAGCCTCGTCGCCGGGTCCAGGGGGAAATATGGCTACACCTTC. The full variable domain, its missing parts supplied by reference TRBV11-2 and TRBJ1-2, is EAGVAQSPRYKIIEKRQSVAFWCNPISGHATLYWYQQILGQGPKLLIQFQNNGVVDDSQLPKDRFSAERLKGVDSTLKIQPAKLEDSAVYLCASSLVAGSRGKYGYTFGSGTRLTVV.

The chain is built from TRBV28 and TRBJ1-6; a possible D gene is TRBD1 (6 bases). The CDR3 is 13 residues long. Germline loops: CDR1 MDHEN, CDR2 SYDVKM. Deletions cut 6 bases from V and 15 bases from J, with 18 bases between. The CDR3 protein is CASSLTGIQHLHF. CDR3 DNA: TGTGCCAGCAGCCTCACAGGGATTCAACACCTCCACTTT.

The CDR3 loop is CASKPSGGSDEQFF. In DNA, the CDR3 is TGTGCCAGCAAGCCTAGCGGGGGGTCCGATGAGCAGTTCTTC. The rearrangement links TRBV7-3 to TRBJ2-1, with TRBD2 matching 11 bases. Germline V gene sequence: CDR1 SGHTA, CDR2 FQGTGA. Trimming at V came to 7 bases and at J to 8 bases, leaving 7 bases not matched to a gene. This CDR3 contains 14 residues.

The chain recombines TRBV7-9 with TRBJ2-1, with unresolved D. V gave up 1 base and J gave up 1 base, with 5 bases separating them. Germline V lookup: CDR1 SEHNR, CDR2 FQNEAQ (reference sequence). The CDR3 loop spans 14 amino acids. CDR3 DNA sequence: TGTGCCAGCAGCTTAGGCTCGTCCTACAATGAGCAGTTCTTC. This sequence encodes CASSLGSSYNEQFF.

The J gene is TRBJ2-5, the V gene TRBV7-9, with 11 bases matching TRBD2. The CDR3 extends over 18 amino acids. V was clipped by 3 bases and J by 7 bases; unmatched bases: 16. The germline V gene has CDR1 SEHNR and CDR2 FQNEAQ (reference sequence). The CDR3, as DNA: TGTGCCAGCAGCTTCCCCCTTAGCGGGAGGGCTCCACGAGGGACCCAGTACTTC. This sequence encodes CASSFPLSGRAPRGTQYF. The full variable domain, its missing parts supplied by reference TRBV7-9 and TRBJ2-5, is DTGVSQNPRHKITKRGQNVTFRCDPISEHNRLYWYRQTLGQGPEFLTYFQNEAQLEKSRLLSDRFSAERPKGSFSTLEIQRTEQGDSAMYLCASSFPLSGRAPRGTQYFGPGTRLLVL.

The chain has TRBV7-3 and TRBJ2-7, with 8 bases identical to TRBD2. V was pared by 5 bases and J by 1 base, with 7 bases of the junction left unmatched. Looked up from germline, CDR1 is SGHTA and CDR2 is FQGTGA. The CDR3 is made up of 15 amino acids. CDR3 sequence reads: CASSPLVAGSYEQYF. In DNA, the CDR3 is TGTGCCAGCAGCCCACTGGTAGCGGGATCCTACGAGCAGTACTTC. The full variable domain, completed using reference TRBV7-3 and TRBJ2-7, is GAGVSQTPSNKVTEKGKYVELRCDPISGHTALYWYRQSLGQGPEFLIYFQGTGAADDSGLPNDRFFAVRPEGSVSTLKIQRTERGDSAVYLCASSPLVAGSYEQYFGPGTRLTVT.

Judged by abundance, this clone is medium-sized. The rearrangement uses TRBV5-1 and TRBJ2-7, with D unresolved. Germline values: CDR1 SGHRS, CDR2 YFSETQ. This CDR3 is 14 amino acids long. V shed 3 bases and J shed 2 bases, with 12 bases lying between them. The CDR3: CASSSRVGTYEQYF. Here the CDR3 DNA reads TGCGCCAGCAGCTCTAGGGTTGGGACCTACGAGCAGTACTTC.

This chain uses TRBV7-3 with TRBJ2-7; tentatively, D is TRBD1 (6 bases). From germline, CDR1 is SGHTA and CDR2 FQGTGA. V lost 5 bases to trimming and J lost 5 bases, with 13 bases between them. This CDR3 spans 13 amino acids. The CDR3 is CASSLQGADEQYF. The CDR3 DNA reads TGTGCCAGCAGCCTACAGGGAGCAGACGAGCAGTACTTC.

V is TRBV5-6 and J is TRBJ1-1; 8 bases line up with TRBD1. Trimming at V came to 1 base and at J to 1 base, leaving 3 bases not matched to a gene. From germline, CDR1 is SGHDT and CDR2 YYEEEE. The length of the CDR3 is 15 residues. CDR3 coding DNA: TGTGCCAGCAGCTTGTACCAGGGGGCGAACACTGAAGCTTTCTTT. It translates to CASSLYQGANTEAFF.

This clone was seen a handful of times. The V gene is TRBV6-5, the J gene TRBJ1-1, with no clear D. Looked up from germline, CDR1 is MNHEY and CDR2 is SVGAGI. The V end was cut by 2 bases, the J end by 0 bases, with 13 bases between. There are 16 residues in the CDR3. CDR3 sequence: CASSYGSGAMNTEAFF. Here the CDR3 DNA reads TGTGCCAGCAGTTACGGATCGGGAGCCATGAACACTGAAGCTTTCTTT.

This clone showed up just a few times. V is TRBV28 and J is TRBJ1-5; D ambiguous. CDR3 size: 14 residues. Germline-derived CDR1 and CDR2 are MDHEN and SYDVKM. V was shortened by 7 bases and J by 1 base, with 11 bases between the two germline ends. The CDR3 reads CASTRGGSNQPQHF. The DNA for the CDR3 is TGTGCCAGCACCCGAGGAGGGAGCAATCAGCCCCAGCATTTT.

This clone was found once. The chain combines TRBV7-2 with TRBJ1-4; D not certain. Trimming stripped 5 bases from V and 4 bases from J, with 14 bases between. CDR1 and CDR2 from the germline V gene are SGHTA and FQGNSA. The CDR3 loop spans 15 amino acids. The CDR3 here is CASSPRRIFNEKLFF. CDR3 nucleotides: TGTGCCAGCAGCCCCCGTAGGATTTTTAATGAAAAACTGTTTTTT.

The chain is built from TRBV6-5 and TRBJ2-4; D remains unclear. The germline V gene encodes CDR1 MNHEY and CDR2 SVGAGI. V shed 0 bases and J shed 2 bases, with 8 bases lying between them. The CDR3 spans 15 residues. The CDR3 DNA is TGTGCCAGCAGTTACTCAGGTGCCCCCAAAAACATTCAGTACTTC. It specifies CASSYSGAPKNIQYF.